The 10 T cell receptor beta chains in this list originate from one sample, sequenced in a study of T cell responses to AZD1222 COVID-19 vaccine. The data were produced by immunoSEQ multiplex PCR, yet TCRdb's version contains in-frame clones alone and is incomplete. The sample holds more than 100,000 clones, 80% to 90% seen once. Sequenced here: peripheral blood, sampled on day 0 of AZD1222 vaccination. The receptor set was obtained from an adult in good health.

The chain joins TRBV30 to TRBJ2-7, with D perhaps being TRBD1 or TRBD2 (7 bases each). Per germline, CDR1 GTSNPN and CDR2 SVGIG (reference sequence). The V gene lost 4 bases and the J gene lost 4 bases, with 20 bases spanning the gap. The CDR3 is 15 amino acids. The DNA for the CDR3 is TGTGCCTGGACCCGCGGCGCAGGGGGAGGGTACGAGCAGTACTTC. The encoded protein is CAWTRGAGGGYEQYF.

This chain joins TRBV5-4 and TRBJ2-7; 9 bases line up with TRBD1. The CDR3 is 16 residues long. The V gene end was trimmed by 3 bases and the J gene end by 2 bases; junction bases not matched to a gene: 9. Germline-derived CDR1 and CDR2 are SGHNT and YYREEE (reference sequence). This chain's CDR3 is CASSSPRTGGTYEQYF. The CDR3 coding sequence is TGTGCCAGCAGCTCCCCTCGTACAGGGGGCACCTACGAGCAGTACTTC.

The V call is TRBV30, the J call TRBJ1-2; no reliable D call. V gave up 3 bases and J gave up 9 bases, with 8 bases separating them. The CDR3 sequence is 10 residues long. Looked up from germline, CDR1 is GTSNPN and CDR2 is SVGIG (reference sequence). The CDR3 sequence: CAWRLNSYTF. The CDR3 nucleotides read TGTGCCTGGAGACTAAACAGCTACACCTTC.

The rearrangement uses TRBV19 and TRBJ2-7; 11 positions agree with TRBD1. Germline V gives CDR1 LNHDA, CDR2 SQIVND (reference sequence). This CDR3 spans 15 amino acids. V shed 3 bases and J 5 bases; nucleotides not matched to a gene: 6. DNA for the CDR3: TGTGCCAGTAGTATGTCGGACAGGGGGCGAGACGAGCAGTACTTC. It yields the protein CASSMSDRGRDEQYF.

This sequence joins TRBV19 and TRBJ1-4, with D possibly being TRBD1 (6 bases). This CDR3 region has 14 residues. CDR1 is LNHDA and CDR2 is SQIVND in the germline V gene (reference sequence). The V end lost 6 bases, the J end lost 0 bases, and 8 bases lay between the germline ends. DNA of the CDR3: TGTGCCAGTAGGACAGGACCAACTAATGAAAAACTGTTTTTT. Its protein is CASRTGPTNEKLFF.

This chain links TRBV6-5 with TRBJ1-5, with unresolved D. The CDR3 is made up of 15 amino acids. From germline, CDR1 is MNHEY and CDR2 SVGAGI. V dropped 6 bases and J dropped 3 bases, with 15 bases sitting between them. The CDR3 spells CASSISGEPNQPQHF. The DNA for the CDR3 is TGTGCCAGCAGCATTTCGGGAGAGCCCAATCAGCCCCAGCATTTT.

This chain connects TRBV19 to TRBJ2-5, with 8 bases identical to TRBD1. After removal of 3 bases from V and 0 bases from J, the junction contained 3 bases not matched to a gene. Germline values: CDR1 LNHDA, CDR2 SQIVND (reference sequence). The CDR3 spans 15 residues. In DNA form, the CDR3 reads TGTGCCAGTAGTATCGGGACAGGATACCAAGAGACCCAGTACTTC. Translation gives CASSIGTGYQETQYF. The variable domain in full, completed from reference TRBV19 and TRBJ2-5, reads DGGITQSPKYLFRKEGQNVTLSCEQNLNHDAMYWYRQDPGQGLRLIYYSQIVNDFQKGDIAEGYSVSREKKESFPLTVTSAQKNPTAFYLCASSIGTGYQETQYFGPGTRLLVL.

This sequence joins TRBV6-2 or TRBV6-3 and TRBJ1-5; D possibly corresponds to TRBD1 (6 bases). V dropped 4 bases and J dropped 4 bases, with 14 bases sitting between them. The germline V gene encodes CDR1 MNHEY and CDR2 SVGEGT. This CDR3 is built from 15 residues. The CDR3 DNA reads TGTGCCAGCAGTTGGACAGTGCGGGAGAATCAGCCCCAGCATTTT. This gives the protein CASSWTVRENQPQHF.

This clone appeared a few times. The gene calls are TRBV7-8 and TRBJ1-3, with D uncertain. The CDR3 consists of 14 residues. Trimming shortened V by 0 bases and J by 4 bases, and 7 bases separated the two germline ends. Germline assignment: CDR1 SGHVS and CDR2 FQNEAQ. DNA of the CDR3: TGTGCCAGCAGCTTAGCGGTAGCAGGAAACACCATATATTTT. This sequence encodes CASSLAVAGNTIYF.

The CDR3: CASRSPSSYNEQFF. In DNA form, the CDR3 reads TGTGCCAGTAGAAGTCCCAGCTCCTACAATGAGCAGTTCTTC. The rearrangement joins TRBV19 to TRBJ2-1; D not resolved. Per germline, CDR1 LNHDA and CDR2 SQIVND (reference sequence). Trimming shortened V by 6 bases and J by 0 bases, and 9 bases separated the two germline ends. The CDR3 is made up of 14 amino acids.